This TCR beta chain was identified in a study of Graves' ophthalmopathy and Graves' hyperthyroidism. Study-wide results and limits: The model predicted ophthalmopathy progression with over 60% sensitivity and approximately 72% specificity.

Investigators amplified TCR beta CDR3 regions from RNA transcripts. After a first-round RT-PCR with HTBI primers, a second-round multiplex PCR was run. TCRdb re-called the multiplex PCR reads through MiXCR, storing one row per CDR3 protein. Seen here are approximately 540,000 distinct CDR3 sequences, 35% to 40% observed once, and the top ten hold around 4%. The V segment lost 4 bases and the J segment 5 bases; nucleotides outside the gene matches: 13. The CDR3 covers 18 residues. The germline CDR1 and CDR2 sequences are SNHLY and FYNNEI. For this clonotype: Its antigen is as yet unknown.

The sequence derives from an adult man with Graves' hyperthyroidism. Sample: peripheral blood or thyroid tissue (not recorded which). The rearrangement links TRBV2 to TRBJ2-5, with 13 bases matching TRBD2. CDR3 region: CASSAAPGLAGPGETQYF. Here the CDR3 DNA reads TGTGCCAGCAGTGCTGCCCCGGGACTAGCGGGACCAGGCGAGACCCAGTACTTC.